A single sample gave rise to the 31 T cell receptor beta chains below, sequenced in a study of shared clonotypes between healthy human individuals. Here immunoSEQ multiplex PCR was the method, and the copy in TCRdb shows in-frame clones only, minus some. The table lists 2 million to 2.5 million clones, 90% to 96% of them singletons, with roughly 0.13% in the top ten. The sequenced sample was naive CD4+ T cells sorted from blood. Subset specified: CD45RA+ positively selected. These receptor sequences come from a man younger than 35 in good health.

This chain connects TRBV7-9 to TRBJ2-5; maybe TRBD2 (6 bases). V was pared by 3 bases and J by 1 base, with 12 bases between. The CDR3 spans 15 residues. Per the germline V gene, CDR1 is SEHNR and CDR2 is FQNEAQ (reference sequence). CDR3 DNA: TGTGCCAGCAGCTTTGATCAGGGAGGCCAAGAGACCCAGTACTTC. This gives the protein CASSFDQGGQETQYF. The complete variable domain, with remaining parts taken from reference TRBV7-9 and TRBJ2-5, reads DTGVSQNPRHKITKRGQNVTFRCDPISEHNRLYWYRQTLGQGPEFLTYFQNEAQLEKSRLLSDRFSAERPKGSFSTLEIQRTEQGDSAMYLCASSFDQGGQETQYFGPGTRLLVL.

The chain couples TRBV7-2 to TRBJ1-1, with TRBD1 matching over 10 bases. This CDR3 spans 16 amino acids. Germline loops: CDR1 SGHTA, CDR2 FQGNSA. The trim removed 1 base at V and 1 base at J, leaving 3 bases unmatched. CDR3 coding DNA: TGTGCCAGCAGCTTAGGACAGGGGGCGAAGAACACTGAAGCTTTCTTT. It specifies CASSLGQGAKNTEAFF.

This chain joins TRBV5-6 and TRBJ1-2, with 12 bases matching TRBD1. V lost 5 bases to trimming and J lost 4 bases; unmatched junction nucleotides: 12. The CDR3 is made up of 17 amino acids. Germline CDR1 SGHDT, CDR2 YYEEEE. The CDR3 sequence is CASRSSGTGGQLYGYTF. CDR3 DNA sequence: TGTGCCAGCAGAAGTTCGGGGACAGGGGGCCAACTCTATGGCTACACCTTC.

This clone was recorded a few times. The sample has other DNA sequences that encode this CDR3 too. J is TRBJ1-1 and V is TRBV6-5; D is unclear. V was pared by 2 bases and J by 1 base, with 5 bases between. Germline V gene sequence: CDR1 MNHEY, CDR2 SVGAGI. This CDR3 comprises 13 residues. CDR3 sequence reads: CASSYLENTEAFF. The DNA for the CDR3 is TGTGCCAGCAGTTACCTGGAGAACACTGAAGCTTTCTTT.

The V gene is TRBV5-8, the J gene TRBJ1-3, with 7 positions matching TRBD1. Germline V gene data show CDR1 as SGHTS and CDR2 as YDEGEE. V was pared by 6 bases and J by 4 bases, with 7 bases of the junction left unmatched. CDR3 length: 14 amino acids. DNA for the CDR3: TGTGCCAGCAAGGGGGCCCGAGACGGAAACACCATATATTTT. Translated: CASKGARDGNTIYF.

A word on this clone: The sample contains more than one DNA sequence encoding this CDR3. The rearrangement uses TRBV18 and TRBJ1-5, with D unclear. The CDR3 has 14 amino acids. The V gene's germline CDR1 is KGHSH and CDR2 LQKENI. Deletions cut 2 bases from V and 1 base from J, with 6 bases between. CDR3 in amino acids: CASSPGVSNQPQHF. In DNA, the CDR3 is TGTGCCAGCTCACCAGGGGTAAGCAATCAGCCCCAGCATTTT.

This rearrangement joins TRBV6-5 to TRBJ1-1, with D possibly matching TRBD1 (5 bases). The CDR3 spans 15 residues. Germline values: CDR1 MNHEY, CDR2 SVGAGI. Trimming removed 6 bases at V and 5 bases at J, with 19 bases between. The CDR3 DNA follows: TGTGCCAGCAGCTCCGGAGGGGCGGGGGGGACTGAAGCTTTCTTT. Translated: CASSSGGAGGTEAFF.

V is TRBV28 and J is TRBJ2-5, with 8 bases identical to TRBD2. CDR3 length: 15 residues. V lost 5 bases and J lost 1; bases outside the gene matches: 6. Germline CDR1 is MDHEN and CDR2 is SYDVKM. The CDR3 spells CASSALAGLQETQYF. The CDR3 nucleotides read TGTGCCAGCAGTGCCCTAGCGGGCCTCCAAGAGACCCAGTACTTC.

This chain connects TRBV5-6 to TRBJ1-2; D is undetermined. V gave up 1 base and J gave up 2 bases, with 18 bases separating them. The CDR3 contains 17 residues. Germline V lookup: CDR1 SGHDT, CDR2 YYEEEE. The CDR3: CASSLKDGAIYNYGYTF. CDR3 nucleotide sequence: TGTGCCAGCAGCTTGAAGGACGGTGCGATCTACAACTATGGCTACACCTTC.

The chain joins TRBV19 to TRBJ2-5; a possible D gene is TRBD2 (6 bases). The CDR3 has 15 amino acids. The germline gives CDR1 LNHDA, CDR2 SQIVND (reference sequence). The V end was cut by 5 bases, the J end by 2 bases, with 15 bases between. The CDR3 protein is CASSARRDSQETQYF. The CDR3 bases are TGTGCCAGTAGTGCCCGCCGGGACTCGCAAGAGACCCAGTACTTC.

The genes are TRBV14 and TRBJ2-1; tentatively, D is TRBD2 (6 bases). The CDR3 has 14 residues. Trimming cost V 2 bases and J 8 bases, with 13 bases left between them. CDR1 is SGHDN, CDR2 FVKESK, per germline. The CDR3 region is CASSQRGLTYEQFF. CDR3 nucleotide sequence: TGTGCCAGCAGCCAAAGAGGACTAACGTATGAGCAGTTCTTC.

Remarks on this clone: The same CDR3 arises from other DNA sequences in this sample as well. The J gene is TRBJ2-7, the V gene TRBV18; D is undetermined. The CDR3 is 11 residues long. Trimming cost V 6 bases and J 4 bases, with 7 bases left between them. CDR1 KGHSH and CDR2 LQKENI come from the germline V gene. The CDR3 nucleotides are TGTGCCAGCTCGCCGGAATACGAGCAGTACTTC. Protein sequence: CASSPEYEQYF.

V usage is TRBV7-2 and J usage is TRBJ2-1; weak D call: TRBD1 (6 bases). Trimming cost V 5 bases and J 12 bases, with 14 bases left between them. The germline V gene encodes CDR1 SGHTA and CDR2 FQGNSA. The CDR3 has 12 amino acids. The chain's CDR3 is CASSSTGYGQFF. CDR3 bases: TGTGCCAGCAGCAGCACAGGGTACGGGCAGTTCTTC.

J is TRBJ2-7 and V is TRBV4-2; 11 nucleotides align to TRBD2. Germline values: CDR1 LGHNA, CDR2 YNFKEQ. The CDR3 spans 16 residues. V was clipped by 4 bases and J by 3 bases; unmatched bases: 8. DNA for the CDR3: TGTGCCAGCAGCCCAGACGGGCTAGCGGGGGGCTACGAGCAGTACTTC. Translated: CASSPDGLAGGYEQYF.

This clone was seen a handful of times. The sample carries other DNA sequences with the same CDR3. The chain carries TRBV18 and TRBJ2-7, with D hard to call. CDR3 length: 12 residues. The V and J ends lost 2 bases and 0 bases respectively, with 2 bases between them. In germline, CDR1 is KGHSH, CDR2 LQKENI. Written as DNA, the CDR3 is TGTGCCAGCTCACCAAACTCCTACGAGCAGTACTTC. Protein product: CASSPNSYEQYF. The whole variable domain, filled in from reference TRBV18 and TRBJ2-7, reads NAGVMQNPRHLVRRRGQEARLRCSPMKGHSHVYWYRQLPEEGLKFMVYLQKENIIDESGMPKERFSAEFPKEGPSILRIQQVVRGDSAAYFCASSPNSYEQYFGPGTRLTVT.

This chain uses TRBV28 with TRBJ1-4; TRBD1 is a possible D gene (6 bases). CDR1 is MDHEN and CDR2 is SYDVKM in the germline V gene. V was cut by 6 bases and J by 1 base, with 12 bases left in between. The CDR3 loop spans 15 amino acids. In DNA, the CDR3 is TGTGCCAGCAGCCCCACAGGGCGAACTAATGAAAAACTGTTTTTT. Its protein is CASSPTGRTNEKLFF.

A few counts support this clone. The V call is TRBV10-3, the J call TRBJ1-1; 10 bases align to TRBD1. The CDR3 has 14 amino acids. The J segment lost 3 bases and the V segment lost 10 bases, leaving 8 bases of the junction unmatched. CDR1 and CDR2 from the germline V gene are ENHRY and SYGVKD. The CDR3 nucleotides read TGTGCCACCCGACAGGGGGCGCAGGACACTGAAGCTTTCTTT. This sequence encodes CATRQGAQDTEAFF.

This chain uses TRBV28 with TRBJ1-1, with 7 bases lining up with TRBD1. With V trimmed by 5 bases and J by 4 bases, 7 bases remained unmatched. There are 14 residues in the CDR3. Germline V gives CDR1 MDHEN, CDR2 SYDVKM. In DNA, the CDR3 is TGTGCCAGCAGTCTACGACAGGGATCCACTGAAGCTTTCTTT. This translates into CASSLRQGSTEAFF.

This chain joins TRBV5-1 and TRBJ2-7, with TRBD1 identical over 8 bases. CDR3 length: 14 amino acids. J gave up 3 bases and V 4 bases, and 6 bases lay outside the gene matches. The germline V gene encodes CDR1 SGHRS and CDR2 YFSETQ. CDR3 amino acids: CASSGTGGHYEQYF. The CDR3 DNA follows: TGCGCCAGCAGCGGTACAGGGGGGCACTACGAGCAGTACTTC.

A single count supports this clone. The V call is TRBV18, the J call TRBJ1-1; D may be TRBD1 (6 bases). V was clipped by 4 bases and J by 1 base, with 10 bases between them. This CDR3 has 14 amino acids. The germline gives CDR1 KGHSH, CDR2 LQKENI. Written as DNA, the CDR3 is TGTGCCAGCTCACGAAGGGGGGAGAACACTGAAGCTTTCTTT. Its protein is CASSRRGENTEAFF.

With respect to this clone: The sample contains more than one DNA sequence encoding this CDR3. The chain has TRBV18 and TRBJ2-7; 7 bases map to TRBD1. Per germline, CDR1 KGHSH and CDR2 LQKENI. V shed 3 bases, J shed 4 bases, and the junction held 3 bases outside the gene matches. The length of the CDR3 is 13 residues. DNA of the CDR3: TGTGCCAGCTCACCCCTACAGGGGTACGAGCAGTACTTC. Translating gives CASSPLQGYEQYF.

J is TRBJ2-7 and V is TRBV6-4; D perhaps matches TRBD2 (5 bases). The CDR3 is 10 residues long. CDR1 and CDR2 (germline): MRHNA, SNTAGT. V lost 0 bases, J lost 12 bases, and 6 bases lay in between. The CDR3 region is CASSDSGRYF. CDR3 nucleotide sequence: TGTGCCAGCAGTGACTCGGGGAGGTACTTC.

To note about this clone: This sample also contains other DNA sequences that code for the same CDR3. The chain couples TRBV9 to TRBJ2-5; D possibly corresponds to TRBD2 (5 bases). Germline CDR1 SGDLS, CDR2 YYNGEE. CDR3 length: 13 residues. V dropped 2 bases and J dropped 5 bases, with 10 bases sitting between them. The CDR3 loop reads CASSVGSWETQYF. The CDR3 DNA sequence: TGTGCCAGCAGCGTTGGGAGTTGGGAGACCCAGTACTTC. Full variable domain (missing parts from reference TRBV9 and TRBJ2-5): DSGVTQTPKHLITATGQRVTLRCSPRSGDLSVYWYQQSLDQGLQFLIQYYNGEERAKGNILERFSAQQFPDLHSELNLSSLELGDSALYFCASSVGSWETQYFGPGTRLLVL.

The chain is built from TRBV19 and TRBJ1-1, with D maybe TRBD1 (5 bases). Germline-derived CDR1 and CDR2 are LNHDA and SQIVND (reference sequence). Between the trimmed V and J ends, which lost 5 bases and 6 bases, there was a span of 16 bases. CDR3 length equals 14 residues. The CDR3 sequence: CASSLGTGNAEAFF. Written as DNA, the CDR3 is TGTGCCAGTAGTCTTGGAACAGGTAACGCTGAAGCTTTCTTT. The full variable domain, rest sourced from reference TRBV19 and TRBJ1-1, is DGGITQSPKYLFRKEGQNVTLSCEQNLNHDAMYWYRQDPGQGLRLIYYSQIVNDFQKGDIAEGYSVSREKKESFPLTVTSAQKNPTAFYLCASSLGTGNAEAFFGQGTRLTVV.

This chain joins TRBV6-5 and TRBJ2-3, with D possibly matching TRBD2 (6 bases). Trimming took 11 bases from V and 10 from J, leaving 16 bases between them. Germline V gene sequence: CDR1 MNHEY, CDR2 SVGAGI. The CDR3 has 11 amino acids. Written as DNA, the CDR3 is TGTGCCTCACGCGGAGGGCGCGCGCAGTATTTT. Encoded protein: CASRGGRAQYF.

The rearrangement joins TRBV28 to TRBJ2-7; D might be TRBD2 (6 bases). V lost 9 bases and J lost 0, with 12 bases in between. The germline gives CDR1 MDHEN, CDR2 SYDVKM. The CDR3 totals 13 residues. The CDR3 spells CASTKAGSYEQYF. The CDR3 DNA reads TGTGCCAGTACTAAAGCGGGCTCCTACGAGCAGTACTTC.

This clone was counted once. Other DNA sequences in the same sample also yield this CDR3. The V and J genes are TRBV5-1 and TRBJ1-1; D is undetermined. The CDR3 runs 15 residues. The germline V gene encodes CDR1 SGHRS and CDR2 YFSETQ. V shed 0 bases and J shed 0 bases, with 9 bases lying between them. CDR3 DNA: TGCGCCAGCAGCTTGGCGTCTGGGATGAACACTGAAGCTTTCTTT. Translation gives CASSLASGMNTEAFF. Combining the CDR3 with reference TRBV5-1 and TRBJ1-1 gives the whole variable domain KAGVTQTPRYLIKTRGQQVTLSCSPISGHRSVSWYQQTPGQGLQFLFEYFSETQRNKGNFPGRFSGRQFSNSRSEMNVSTLELGDSALYLCASSLASGMNTEAFFGQGTRLTVV.

This sequence joins TRBV5-1 and TRBJ1-2, with 9 nucleotides matching TRBD1. The CDR3 is 19 amino acids. The junction had 18 bases not matched to a gene; V was cut back by 3 bases and J by 3 bases. Germline CDR1 and CDR2: SGHRS and YFSETQ. This CDR3 is CASSSPNTTGQGLYYGYTF. The CDR3 region has the DNA TGCGCCAGCAGCTCACCGAACACAACGGGACAGGGATTATACTATGGCTACACCTTC.

The gene calls are TRBV6-6 and TRBJ1-5, with 7 bases fitting TRBD1. Germline trimming cut 6 bases from V and 6 bases from J; bases unmatched to any gene: 11. The CDR3 has 15 amino acids. Looked up from germline, CDR1 is MNHNY and CDR2 is SVGAGI (reference sequence). The CDR3 bases are TGTGCCAGCAGCGCCCCAGGGACAGTGCGTCAGCCCCAGCATTTT. Protein: CASSAPGTVRQPQHF.

The chain uses TRBV4-1 and TRBJ2-1; a weak D match, TRBD2 (6 bases). The germline gives CDR1 MGHRA, CDR2 YSYEKL. Trimming cost V 2 bases and J 3 bases, with 11 bases left between them. The CDR3 is 15 amino acids. The CDR3 DNA follows: TGCGCCAGCAGCCAATCCCTGGGACTCTACAATGAGCAGTTCTTC. It yields the protein CASSQSLGLYNEQFF.

This chain joins TRBV5-1 and TRBJ2-7, with D perhaps TRBD1 (5 bases). Trimming took 1 base from V and 7 from J, leaving 6 bases between them. This CDR3 spans 11 amino acids. Germline CDR1 is SGHRS and CDR2 is YFSETQ. The CDR3 protein is CASSLQGEQYF. The DNA for the CDR3 is TGCGCCAGCAGCTTGCAGGGTGAGCAGTACTTC.